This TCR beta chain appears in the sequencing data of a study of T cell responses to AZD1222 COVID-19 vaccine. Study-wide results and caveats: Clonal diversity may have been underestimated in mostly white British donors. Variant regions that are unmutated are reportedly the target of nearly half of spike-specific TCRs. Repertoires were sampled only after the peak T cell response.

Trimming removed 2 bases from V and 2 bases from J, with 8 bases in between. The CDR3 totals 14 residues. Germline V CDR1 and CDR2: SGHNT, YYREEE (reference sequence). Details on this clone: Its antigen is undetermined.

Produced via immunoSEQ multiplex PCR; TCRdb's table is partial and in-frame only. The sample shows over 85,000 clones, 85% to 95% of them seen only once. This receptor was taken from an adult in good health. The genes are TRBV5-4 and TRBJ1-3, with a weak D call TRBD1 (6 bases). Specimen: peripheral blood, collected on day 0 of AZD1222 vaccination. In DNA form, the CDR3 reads TGTGCCAGCAGCTTAGGGGGAGCTGGAAACACCATATATTTT. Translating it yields CASSLGGAGNTIYF.